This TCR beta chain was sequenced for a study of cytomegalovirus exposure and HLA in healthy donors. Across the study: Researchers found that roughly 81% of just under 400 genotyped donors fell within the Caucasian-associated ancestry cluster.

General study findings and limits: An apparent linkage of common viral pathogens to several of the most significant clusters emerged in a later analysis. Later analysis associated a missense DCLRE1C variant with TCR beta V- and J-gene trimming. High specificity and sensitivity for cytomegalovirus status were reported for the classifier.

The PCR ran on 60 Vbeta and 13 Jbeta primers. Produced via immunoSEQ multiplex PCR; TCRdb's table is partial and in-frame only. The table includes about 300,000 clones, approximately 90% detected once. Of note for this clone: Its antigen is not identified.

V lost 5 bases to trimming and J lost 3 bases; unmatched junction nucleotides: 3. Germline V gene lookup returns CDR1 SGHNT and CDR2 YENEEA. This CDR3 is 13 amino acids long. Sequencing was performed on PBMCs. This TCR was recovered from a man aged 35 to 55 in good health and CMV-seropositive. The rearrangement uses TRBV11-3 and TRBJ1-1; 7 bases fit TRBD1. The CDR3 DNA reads TGTGCCAGCAGCCCGGGACAGCACACTGAAGCTTTCTTT. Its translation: CASSPGQHTEAFF.